Listed here is a single TCR beta chain. The sample belongs to a study of cytomegalovirus exposure and HLA in healthy donors. The PCR made use of 60 Vbeta and 13 Jbeta primers. This table comes from immunoSEQ multiplex PCR, and its TCRdb copy is limited to in-frame clones, with some not included. This sample has 150,000 to 200,000 clones; over 60% occur once, and the top ten carry around 1.5%. The CDR3 has 15 amino acids. The V gene's germline CDR1 is SGHAT and CDR2 FQNNGV. Germline trimming cut 5 bases from V and 7 bases from J; bases unmatched to any gene: 8. V is TRBV11-2 and J is TRBJ2-2, with TRBD1 matching 9 bases. The sequence was obtained from a girl under 18 in good health and CMV-seronegative. Specimen: PBMCs. The CDR3: CASSGDRVTFGELFF. CDR3 in DNA: TGTGCCAGCAGCGGGGACAGGGTAACCTTCGGGGAGCTGTTTTTT.